The rows below give T cell receptor beta chains drawn from one sample of a study of fetal regulatory T cell absence and autoimmunity. The assay was immunoSEQ multiplex PCR, and TCRdb's table has in-frame clones only and misses some. The data show approximately 46,000 clones, about four fifths seen once. Sequencing was carried out using cord blood. The receptors originated from a newborn boy with IPEX syndrome. CDR3s include the opening cysteine and the closing phenylalanine or tryptophan. A D gene is named only where the DNA matches it firmly. Size is omitted from some rows. Given values are once, few, many or a class for expanded clones.

v_gene	len	j_gene	abundance	d_gene	CDR3nt	CDR3aa
TRBV29-1	13	TRBJ1-4	NA	TRBD1	TGCAGCGTTGTGTTCGGGACAGAGGAAAAACTGTTTTTT	CSVVFGTEEKLFF
TRBV25-1	14	TRBJ1-4	NA	NA	TGTGCCAGCAGTGAGAGACAGAGTAATGAAAAACTGTTTTTT	CASSERQSNEKLFF
TRBV10-2	15	TRBJ2-3	NA	TRBD2	TGCGCCAGCAGTTTCCCAGCGGGGGGAACAGATACGCAGTATTTT	CASSFPAGGTDTQYF
TRBV4-2	16	TRBJ2-2	NA	NA	TGTGCCAGCAGCCCCCCCAGGGACGGAGTCACCGGGGAGCTGTTTTTT	CASSPPRDGVTGELFF
TRBV25-1	17	TRBJ2-7	NA	TRBD1	TGTGCCAGCAGTGCCCTAATATGGACAGGGACACCCTACGAGCAGTACTTC	CASSALIWTGTPYEQYF
TRBV11-3	16	TRBJ2-4	NA	TRBD1	TGTGCCAGCAGCTCGCGGTTAACGACAGGGGGGGACATTCAGTACTTC	CASSSRLTTGGDIQYF
TRBV30	14	TRBJ2-7	NA	NA	TGTGCCTGGAGTACCGGGACCTATTACTACGAGCAGTACTTC	CAWSTGTYYYEQYF
TRBV30	14	TRBJ1-2	NA	NA	TGTGCCTGGAGTTCCTCTTTAAGGAGCTATGGCTACACCTTC	CAWSSSLRSYGYTF
TRBV2	13	TRBJ2-2	NA	TRBD1	TGTGCCAGCAGGGGGACAGGGCACGGGGAGCTGTTTTTT	CASRGTGHGELFF
TRBV7-2	15	TRBJ2-3	NA	TRBD2	TGTGCCAGCAGCTTAGGCCCTAGCGGCCCAGATACGCAGTATTTT	CASSLGPSGPDTQYF
TRBV20-1	11	TRBJ2-5	NA	NA	TGCAGTGCTAAAAGGGGGGAGACCCAGTACTTC	CSAKRGETQYF
TRBV6-6	14	TRBJ1-1	NA	NA	TGTGCCAGCAGTTATACGGGGAGGGACACTGAAGCTTTCTTT	CASSYTGRDTEAFF
TRBV10-2	16	TRBJ2-1	few	TRBD2	TGCGCCAGCAGTGAGCCGCGGGAGGGTTCCTACAATGAGCAGTTCTTC	CASSEPREGSYNEQFF
TRBV15	13	TRBJ1-2	few	NA	TGTGCCACCAGCAGACGGGGAAACAACGGCTACACCTTC	CATSRRGNNGYTF
TRBV29-1	12	TRBJ2-3	NA	NA	TGCAGCGTTGAAGGTAGCACAGATACGCAGTATTTT	CSVEGSTDTQYF
TRBV7-2	16	TRBJ2-2	NA	TRBD2	TGTGCCAGCAGCTTACCGCTAGCGGGGGCGGCCGGGGAGCTGTTTTTT	CASSLPLAGAAGELFF
TRBV19	15	TRBJ2-2	once	NA	TGTGCCAGTAGTATTATAGCGGTGGACACCGGGGAGCTGTTTTTT	CASSIIAVDTGELFF
TRBV2	14	TRBJ1-6	NA	NA	TGTGCCAGCAGTCAGGAGGCCTATAATTCACCCCTCCACTTT	CASSQEAYNSPLHF
TRBV19	16	TRBJ2-2	NA	TRBD2	TGTGCCAGTACCCCGACTAGCGGGGGTCCACCCGGGGAGCTGTTTTTT	CASTPTSGGPPGELFF
TRBV4-1	17	TRBJ2-1	NA	TRBD2	TGCGCCAGCAGCCAAGAGCTAGCGGGAGGGGTCTACAATGAGCAGTTCTTC	CASSQELAGGVYNEQFF
TRBV10-3	14	TRBJ1-1	once	NA	TGTGCCATCATCGGGGACACAGGGAACACTGAAGCTTTCTTT	CAIIGDTGNTEAFF
TRBV5-1	18	TRBJ2-7	NA	NA	TGCGCCAGCAGTTCCGCTATTTTCGCCGGGGGCGGGGGCTACGAGCAGTACTTC	CASSSAIFAGGGGYEQYF
TRBV28	13	TRBJ2-2	once	TRBD1	TGTGCCAGCAGTGACAGGGACACCGGGGAGCTGTTTTTT	CASSDRDTGELFF
TRBV27	13	TRBJ1-5	NA	NA	TGTGCCAGCAGTGCAGATAGCAATCAGCCCCAGCATTTT	CASSADSNQPQHF
TRBV7-9	12	TRBJ2-2	NA	TRBD1	TGTGCCACGACAGGGGGCACCGGGGAGCTGTTTTTT	CATTGGTGELFF
TRBV9	17	TRBJ2-1	once	TRBD1	TGTGCCAGCAGCGGGCGCGGTAGGGACAGGGCGTACAATGAGCAGTTCTTC	CASSGRGRDRAYNEQFF
TRBV5-1	18	TRBJ1-4	NA	TRBD1	TGCGCCAGCAGCTATACAGGGGGCGAGTCTCCTACTAATGAAAAACTGTTTTTT	CASSYTGGESPTNEKLFF
TRBV5-1	13	TRBJ2-7	NA	NA	TGCGCCAGCACAGGGGACGCCCCCTACGAGCAGTACTTC	CASTGDAPYEQYF
TRBV7-2	14	TRBJ2-5	NA	TRBD2	TGTGCCAGCAGCTCCCCACTGGGGGGGGAGACCCAGTACTTC	CASSSPLGGETQYF
TRBV7-2	17	TRBJ1-3	NA	NA	TGTGCCAGCAGCCCCCCGCCCAGGACTTATTTAGGAAACACCATATATTTT	CASSPPPRTYLGNTIYF
TRBV6-1	13	TRBJ1-2	NA	NA	TGTGCCAGCAGTAAGGGGCCTAACTATGGCTACACCTTC	CASSKGPNYGYTF
TRBV11-2	15	TRBJ2-3	NA	TRBD2	TGTGCCAGCAGCTTACTAGCGGGGAGCACAGATACGCAGTATTTT	CASSLLAGSTDTQYF